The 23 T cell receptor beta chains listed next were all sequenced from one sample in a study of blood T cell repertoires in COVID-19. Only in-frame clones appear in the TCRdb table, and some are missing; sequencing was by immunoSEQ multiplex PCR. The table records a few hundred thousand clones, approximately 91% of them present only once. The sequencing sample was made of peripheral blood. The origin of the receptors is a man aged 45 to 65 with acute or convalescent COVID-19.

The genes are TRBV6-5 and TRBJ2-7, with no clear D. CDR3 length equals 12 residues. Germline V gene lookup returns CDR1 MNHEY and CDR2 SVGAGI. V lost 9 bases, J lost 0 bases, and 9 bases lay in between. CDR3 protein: CASIDNSYEQYF. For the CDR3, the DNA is TGTGCCAGTATAGACAACTCCTACGAGCAGTACTTC.

The CDR3 loop reads CASSVLRGRSEQYF. DNA for the CDR3: TGTGCCAGCAGCGTACTCAGGGGGCGTTCCGAGCAGTACTTC. J is TRBJ2-7 and V is TRBV5-5; 8 positions agree with TRBD1. The CDR3 totals 14 residues. Germline V gives CDR1 SGHKS, CDR2 YYEKEE (reference sequence). Trimming took 4 bases from V and 6 from J; bases not matched to a gene: 9.

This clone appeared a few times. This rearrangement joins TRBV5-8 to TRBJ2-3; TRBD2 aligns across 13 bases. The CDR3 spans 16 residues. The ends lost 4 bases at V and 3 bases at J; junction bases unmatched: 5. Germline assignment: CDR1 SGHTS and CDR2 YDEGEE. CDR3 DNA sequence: TGTGCCAGCAGCGTCGGGACTAGCGGGGTTACAGATACGCAGTATTTT. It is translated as CASSVGTSGVTDTQYF.

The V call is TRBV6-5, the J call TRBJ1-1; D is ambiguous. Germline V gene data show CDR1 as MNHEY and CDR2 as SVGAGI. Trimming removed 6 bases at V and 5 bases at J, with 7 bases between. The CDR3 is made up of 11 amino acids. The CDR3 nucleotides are TGTGCCAGCAGCAGAGGGACTGAAGCTTTCTTT. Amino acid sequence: CASSRGTEAFF.

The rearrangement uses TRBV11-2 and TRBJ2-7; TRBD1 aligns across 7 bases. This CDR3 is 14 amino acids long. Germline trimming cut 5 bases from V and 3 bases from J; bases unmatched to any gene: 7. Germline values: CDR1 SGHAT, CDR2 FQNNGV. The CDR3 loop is CASSRGQTYYEQYF. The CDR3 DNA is TGTGCCAGCAGCCGGGGACAGACTTACTACGAGCAGTACTTC.

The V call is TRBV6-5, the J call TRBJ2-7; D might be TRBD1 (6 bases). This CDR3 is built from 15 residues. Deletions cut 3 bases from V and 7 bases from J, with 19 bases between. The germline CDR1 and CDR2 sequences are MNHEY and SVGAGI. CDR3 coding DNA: TGTGCCAGCAGTTATGGGGCAGGGGCGAGTGGAGAGCAGTACTTC. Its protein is CASSYGAGASGEQYF.

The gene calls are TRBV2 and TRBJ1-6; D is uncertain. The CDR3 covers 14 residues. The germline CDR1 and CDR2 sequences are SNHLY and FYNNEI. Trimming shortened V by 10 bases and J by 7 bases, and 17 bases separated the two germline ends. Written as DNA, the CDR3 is TGTGCCACCATAGATTCTCCGGGGAATTCACCCCTCCACTTT. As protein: CATIDSPGNSPLHF.

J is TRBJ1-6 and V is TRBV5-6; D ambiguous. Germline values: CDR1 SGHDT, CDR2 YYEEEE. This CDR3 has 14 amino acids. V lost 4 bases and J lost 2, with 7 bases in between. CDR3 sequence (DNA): TGTGCCAGCAGCCGCCGGGCCTATAATTCACCCCTCCACTTT. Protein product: CASSRRAYNSPLHF.

CDR3 DNA sequence: TGCGCCAGCAGCGGGAACAGGGGGTCAACTAATGAAAAACTGTTTTTT. This gives the protein CASSGNRGSTNEKLFF. V and J are TRBV5-1 and TRBJ1-4; 8 bases are a match to TRBD1. Unmatched junction bases numbered 5, after V lost 4 bases and J lost 0 bases. CDR3 length: 16 amino acids. Germline-derived CDR1 and CDR2 are SGHRS and YFSETQ.

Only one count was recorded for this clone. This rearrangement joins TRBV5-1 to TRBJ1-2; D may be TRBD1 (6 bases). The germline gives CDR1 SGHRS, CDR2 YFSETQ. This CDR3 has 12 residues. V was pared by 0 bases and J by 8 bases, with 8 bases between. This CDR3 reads CASSLGGTGYTF. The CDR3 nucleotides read TGCGCCAGCAGCTTGGGGGGGACAGGCTACACCTTC.

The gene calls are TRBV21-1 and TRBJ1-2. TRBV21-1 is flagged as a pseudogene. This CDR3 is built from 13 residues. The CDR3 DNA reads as TGTGCCAGCAGGGGGGAGGGAGGGAATGGCTACACCTTC. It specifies CASRGEGGNGYTF.

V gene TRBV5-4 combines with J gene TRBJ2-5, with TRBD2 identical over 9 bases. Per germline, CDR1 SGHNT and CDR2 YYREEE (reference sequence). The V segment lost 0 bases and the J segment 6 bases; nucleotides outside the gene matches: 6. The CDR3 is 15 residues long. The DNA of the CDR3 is TGTGCCAGCAGCTTGGGCGGGGGGGCCGGAAAGACCCAGTACTTC. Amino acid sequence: CASSLGGGAGKTQYF.

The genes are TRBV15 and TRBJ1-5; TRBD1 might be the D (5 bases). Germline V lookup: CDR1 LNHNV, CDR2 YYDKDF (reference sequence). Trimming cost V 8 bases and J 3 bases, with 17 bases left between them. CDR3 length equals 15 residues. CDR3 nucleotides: TGTGCCACCCGCGAAGGAGGGGCCTCCAATCAGCCCCAGCATTTT. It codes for CATREGGASNQPQHF.

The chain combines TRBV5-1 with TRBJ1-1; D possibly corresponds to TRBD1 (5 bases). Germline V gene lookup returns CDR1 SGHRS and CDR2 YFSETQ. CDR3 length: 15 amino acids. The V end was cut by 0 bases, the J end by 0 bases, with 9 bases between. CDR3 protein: CASSLGDSLNTEAFF. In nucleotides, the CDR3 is TGCGCCAGCAGCTTGGGGGACTCACTGAACACTGAAGCTTTCTTT.

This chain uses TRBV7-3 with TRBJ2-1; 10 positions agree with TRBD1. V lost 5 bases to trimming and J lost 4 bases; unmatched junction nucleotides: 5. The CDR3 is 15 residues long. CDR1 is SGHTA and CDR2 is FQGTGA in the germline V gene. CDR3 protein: CASSGRTGGYNEQFF. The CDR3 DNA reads TGTGCCAGCAGCGGCCGGACAGGGGGATACAATGAGCAGTTCTTC.

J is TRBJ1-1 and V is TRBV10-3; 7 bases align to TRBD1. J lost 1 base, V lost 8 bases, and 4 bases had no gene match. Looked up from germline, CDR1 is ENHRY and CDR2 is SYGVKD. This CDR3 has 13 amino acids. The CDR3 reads CAIRQGGNTEAFF. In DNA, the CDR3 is TGTGCCATCCGACAGGGTGGGAACACTGAAGCTTTCTTT.

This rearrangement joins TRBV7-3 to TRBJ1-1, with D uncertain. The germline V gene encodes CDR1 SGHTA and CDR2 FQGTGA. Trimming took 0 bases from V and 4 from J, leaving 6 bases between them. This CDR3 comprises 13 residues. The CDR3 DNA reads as TGTGCCAGCAGCTTAACGGCGGTCACTGAAGCTTTCTTT. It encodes CASSLTAVTEAFF.

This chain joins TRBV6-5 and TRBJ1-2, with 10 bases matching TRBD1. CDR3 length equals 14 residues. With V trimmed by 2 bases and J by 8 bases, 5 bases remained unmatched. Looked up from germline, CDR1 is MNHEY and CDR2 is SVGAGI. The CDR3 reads CASSYRDRGRGYTF. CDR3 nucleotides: TGTGCCAGCAGTTACCGGGACAGGGGAAGAGGCTACACCTTC.

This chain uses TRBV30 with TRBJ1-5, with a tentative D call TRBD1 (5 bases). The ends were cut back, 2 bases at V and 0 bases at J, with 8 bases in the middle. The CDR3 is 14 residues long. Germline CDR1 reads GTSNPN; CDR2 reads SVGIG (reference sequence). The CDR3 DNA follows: TGTGCCTGGAGTCGGGGGAATAGCAATCAGCCCCAGCATTTT. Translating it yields CAWSRGNSNQPQHF. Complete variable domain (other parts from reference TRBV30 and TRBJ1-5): SQTIHQWPATLVQPVGSPLSLECTVEGTSNPNLYWYRQAAGRGLQLLFYSVGIGQISSEVPQNLSASRPQDRQFILSSKKLLLSDSGFYLCAWSRGNSNQPQHFGDGTRLSIL.

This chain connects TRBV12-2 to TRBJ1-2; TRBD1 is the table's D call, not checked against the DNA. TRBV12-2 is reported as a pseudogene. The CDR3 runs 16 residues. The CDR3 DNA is TGTGCAAGTCGCGGGGCGGACAGGGGGGAGTACTATGGCTACACCTTC. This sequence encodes CASRGADRGEYYGYTF.

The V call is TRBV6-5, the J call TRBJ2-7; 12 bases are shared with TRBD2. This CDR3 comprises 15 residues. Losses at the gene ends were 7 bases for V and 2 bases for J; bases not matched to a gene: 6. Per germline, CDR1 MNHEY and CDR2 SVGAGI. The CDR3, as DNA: TGTGCCAGCATATTTGGACTAGCGGGGCCCTACGAGCAGTACTTC. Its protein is CASIFGLAGPYEQYF.

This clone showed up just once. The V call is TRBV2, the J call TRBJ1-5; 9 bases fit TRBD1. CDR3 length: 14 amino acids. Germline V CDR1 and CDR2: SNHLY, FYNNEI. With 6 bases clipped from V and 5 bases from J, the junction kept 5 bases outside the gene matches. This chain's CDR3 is CASSGTGMDQPQHF. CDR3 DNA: TGTGCCAGCAGCGGGACAGGGATGGATCAGCCCCAGCATTTT.

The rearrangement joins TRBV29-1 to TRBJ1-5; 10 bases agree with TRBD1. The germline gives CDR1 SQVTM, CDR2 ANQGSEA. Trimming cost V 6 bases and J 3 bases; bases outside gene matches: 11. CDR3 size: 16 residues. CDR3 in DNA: TGCAGCGTAAACCGGGACAGGGGAGGGGTCAATCAGCCCCAGCATTTT. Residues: CSVNRDRGGVNQPQHF.